This T cell receptor (beta chain) is drawn from a study of blood T cell repertoires in COVID-19. Study-wide context: PBMCs, B-cell-depleted T cells, or T cells were the source of the cDNA or gDNA that made up the material.

The protocol was immunoSEQ multiplex PCR, while the TCRdb copy is restricted to in-frame clones and leaves out a portion. The table has 250,000 to 300,000 clones, over 80% seen once; the top ten hold around 3.5%. This CDR3 is 14 amino acids long. Germline V gene lookup returns CDR1 MGHRA and CDR2 YSYEKL. V dropped 0 bases and J dropped 7 bases, with 10 bases sitting between them. This chain links TRBV4-1 with TRBJ2-1; tentatively, D is TRBD2 (6 bases). The sequence came from a woman aged 40 to 49 with acute or convalescent COVID-19. The sequenced sample was peripheral blood. The CDR3 DNA sequence: TGCGCCAGCAGCCAAGATCTGGCGGGGAATGAGCAGTTCTTC. Encoded protein: CASSQDLAGNEQFF.